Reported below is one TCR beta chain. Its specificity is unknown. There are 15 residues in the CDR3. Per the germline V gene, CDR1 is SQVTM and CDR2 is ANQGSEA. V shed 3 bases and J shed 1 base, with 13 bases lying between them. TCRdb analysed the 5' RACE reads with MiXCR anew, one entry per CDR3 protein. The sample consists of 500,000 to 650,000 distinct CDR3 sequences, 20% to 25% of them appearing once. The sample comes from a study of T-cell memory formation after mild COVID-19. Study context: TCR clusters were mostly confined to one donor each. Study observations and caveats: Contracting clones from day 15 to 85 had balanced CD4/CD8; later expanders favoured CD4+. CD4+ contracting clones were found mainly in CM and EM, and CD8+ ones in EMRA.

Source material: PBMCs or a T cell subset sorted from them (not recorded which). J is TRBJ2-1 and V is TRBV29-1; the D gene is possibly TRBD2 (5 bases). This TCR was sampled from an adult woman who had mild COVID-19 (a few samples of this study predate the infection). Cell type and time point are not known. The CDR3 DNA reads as TGCAGCGTTGACAAGGAGGACCTATCCTACAATGAGCAGTTCTTC. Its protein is CSVDKEDLSYNEQFF.